This T cell receptor beta chain was documented in a study of blood T cell repertoires in COVID-19. The CDR3 has 13 residues. Germline V gene data show CDR1 as SNHLY and CDR2 as FYNNEI. V gave up 5 bases and J gave up 4 bases, with 11 bases separating them. All enrollees were roughly 18 to 100 years old and from fewer than 25 US areas. Generated by immunoSEQ multiplex PCR, the TCRdb table keeps only in-frame clones and is missing some. The sample includes roughly 250,000 clones, approximately 91% of them seen just once. The sequence derives from a woman aged 40-49 years with acute COVID-19. The rearrangement joins TRBV2 to TRBJ2-5; weak D call: TRBD2 (5 bases). What was sequenced was PBMCs or T cells enriched from blood (not recorded which). This CDR3 is CASSIDYSETQYF. CDR3 bases: TGTGCCAGCAGTATTGACTATTCAGAGACCCAGTACTTC.